Sequencing of this T cell receptor beta chain was carried out in a study of CD8 T cell repertoires and HIV-1 epitope variants. At the level of the study: Controls included no peptide, Ebola AY9 epitope, and a CMV, EBV, flu pool. Epitopes were three Gag families plus Nef HW9 and YT9.

About this clone itself: What it binds is unknown.

CDR3 length: 13 residues. The germline gives CDR1 MDHEN, CDR2 SYDVKM. V lost 6 bases and J 1 base, leaving 9 bases between the germline ends. On the immunoSEQ platform, TCR beta CDR3s were sequenced at survey depth. This table comes from immunoSEQ multiplex PCR, and its TCRdb copy is limited to in-frame clones, with some not included. The sample consists of several thousand clones, about 62% of them appearing once. The receptor's source is a male donor with HIV. The sample was cultured CD8+ T cells derived from PBMCs. This chain uses TRBV28 with TRBJ1-1; D uncertain. The CDR3 nucleotides are TGTGCCAGCAGAATCAAACCGAACACTGAAGCTTTCTTT. Protein product: CASRIKPNTEAFF.